A selection of T cell receptor beta chains follows, all from one sample in a study of blood T cell repertoires in COVID-19. TCRdb's table, derived via immunoSEQ multiplex PCR, lists solely in-frame clones and lacks some. The repertoire has fewer than 350,000 clones, over 80% of them found once; the top ten carry less than 4.5%. Sequencing was done on a sample of peripheral blood. All receptors come from a woman aged 45-65 years with active or convalescent COVID-19. Each CDR3 is given with its conserved first and last residue. A D gene is named only where the DNA matches it firmly. Clone size is stated in some rows and not others, as once, few, many or a class when expanded.

>TRBJ2-7|NA|NA|TRBV9
CASSVGSGSYEQYF
TGTGCCAGCAGCGTAGGGAGCGGAAGCTACGAGCAGTACTTC
>TRBJ1-5|TRBD1|NA|TRBV7-2
CASSSRQGQVQPQHF
TGTGCCAGCAGCTCCCGACAGGGTCAAGTACAGCCCCAGCATTTT
>TRBJ2-6|NA|NA|TRBV27
CASSFKDWLHKSAGANVLTF
TGTGCCAGCAGTTTTAAGGATTGGCTCCATAAGAGCGCTGGGGCCAACGTCCTGACTTTC
>TRBJ1-1|TRBD1|NA|TRBV5-1
CASSQGTGETEAFF
TGCGCCAGCAGCCAAGGGACAGGGGAAACTGAAGCTTTCTTT
>TRBJ1-4|TRBD1|NA|TRBV11-2
CASSLHTGTGDEKLFF
TGTGCCAGCAGCTTACACACCGGGACAGGGGATGAAAAACTGTTTTTT
>TRBJ2-1|TRBD2|NA|TRBV5-1
CASSLGLLAEYNEQFF
TGCGCCAGCAGCTTGGGTCTCCTAGCGGAGTACAATGAGCAGTTCTTC
>TRBJ2-3|TRBD2|once|TRBV3-1/TRBV3-2
CASSPGLARDTQYF
TGTGCCAGCAGCCCGGGACTAGCTAGAGATACGCAGTATTTT
>TRBJ2-3|NA|NA|TRBV5-5
CASSRNYGTDTQYF
TGTGCCAGCAGCCGAAACTACGGCACAGATACGCAGTATTTT
>TRBJ1-1|TRBD1|NA|TRBV5-1
CASSLTGQGNTEAFF
TGCGCCAGCAGCTTAACGGGACAGGGGAACACTGAAGCTTTCTTT
>TRBJ1-4|NA|NA|TRBV6-5
CASSYSTRNRKLFF
TGTGCCAGCAGTTACTCGACAAGAAACCGGAAACTGTTTTTT
>TRBJ1-1|NA|NA|TRBV28
CASSPRGFNTEAFF
TGTGCCAGCAGTCCCCGGGGGTTTAACACTGAAGCTTTCTTT
>TRBJ1-4|NA|NA|TRBV10-2
CASSGGPSSTNEKLFF
TGCGCCAGCAGTGGGGGCCCAAGCTCAACTAATGAAAAACTGTTTTTT
>TRBJ1-4|NA|few|TRBV27
CASSQTVTTNEKLFF
TGTGCCAGCAGCCAGACAGTAACAACTAATGAAAAACTGTTTTTT
>TRBJ2-5|TRBD2|NA|TRBV4-1
CASSQGLYSGRAEETQYF
TGCGCCAGCAGCCAAGGCCTCTATAGCGGGAGGGCCGAGGAGACCCAGTACTTC
>TRBJ2-5|TRBD2|NA|TRBV24-1
CATSDMGLAGRETQYF
TGTGCCACCAGTGACATGGGACTAGCGGGACGTGAGACCCAGTACTTC
>TRBJ2-5|NA|NA|TRBV7-9
CASSSGRLVGSGETQYF
TGTGCCAGCAGCTCGGGGAGACTAGTCGGGAGTGGGGAGACCCAGTACTTC
>TRBJ2-3|NA|few|TRBV11-2
CASSLMAGKYDTQYF
TGTGCCAGCAGCTTGATGGCGGGGAAATACGATACGCAGTATTTT
>TRBJ1-2|TRBD1|NA|TRBV6-5
CASKTGWNNYGYTF
TGTGCCAGCAAGACAGGGTGGAATAACTATGGCTACACCTTC
>TRBJ1-1|NA|NA|TRBV30
CAWSYQANTEAFF
TGTGCCTGGAGTTATCAAGCGAACACTGAAGCTTTCTTT
>TRBJ2-1|TRBD1|NA|TRBV30
CTGGVGNEQFF
TGCACAGGGGGCGTGGGGAATGAGCAGTTCTTC
>TRBJ2-4|TRBD2|once|TRBV3-1/TRBV3-2
CASSQESSGAKLAKNIQYF
TGTGCCAGCAGCCAAGAGTCTAGCGGAGCAAAACTAGCCAAAAACATTCAGTACTTC
>TRBJ2-5|NA|NA|TRBV7-9
CASSFRGETQYF
TGTGCCAGCAGCTTCAGGGGAGAGACCCAGTACTTC
>TRBJ2-5|NA|NA|TRBV7-2
CASRAGGSETQYF
TGTGCCAGCAGGGCGGGCGGGTCAGAGACCCAGTACTTC